This entry lists 11 T cell receptor beta chains sequenced from one sample in a study of blood T cell repertoires in COVID-19. Method: immunoSEQ multiplex PCR; TCRdb's copy keeps in-frame clones and lacks some. This table has 90,000 to 150,000 clones, about 91% appearing once. The sample comprised peripheral blood. The receptor set was obtained from a woman in her 50s with active or convalescent COVID-19.

CDR3 protein: CASSIGPGTNYGYTF. CDR3 DNA sequence: TGTGCCAGTAGTATCGGGCCCGGGACAAACTATGGCTACACCTTC. The chain carries TRBV19 and TRBJ1-2; D perhaps matches TRBD1 (6 bases). From germline, CDR1 is LNHDA and CDR2 SQIVND (reference sequence). CDR3 length equals 15 residues. Trimming stripped 3 bases from V and 2 bases from J, with 13 bases between.

The chain has TRBV25-1 and TRBJ1-2; D possibly corresponds to TRBD1 (5 bases). The germline gives CDR1 MGHDK, CDR2 SYGVNS. Trimming took off 5 bases at V and 4 bases at J, with 11 bases between the two ends. This CDR3 has 13 amino acids. The CDR3 DNA follows: TGTGCCAGCAGTCGTCGCGGGGGCTATGGCTACACCTTC. The encoded protein is CASSRRGGYGYTF.

V and J are TRBV15 and TRBJ1-1; 10 positions match TRBD1. V lost 3 bases and J lost 2; bases outside the gene matches: 12. Per germline, CDR1 LNHNV and CDR2 YYDKDF (reference sequence). This CDR3 is 18 amino acids long. The DNA for the CDR3 is TGTGCCACCAGCAGGTTCTGGGGGACAGGGGTCGCTAACACTGAAGCTTTCTTT. Translated, it gives CATSRFWGTGVANTEAFF.

In its sample, this clone was seen once. The rearrangement joins TRBV21-1 to TRBJ2-7; the table names TRBD2, a call not compared with the DNA. TRBV21-1 corresponds to a pseudogene. The CDR3 spans 11 residues. CDR3 in DNA: TGTGCCAGCAGTAAGGAGACCGCGCAGTACTTC. It translates to CASSKETAQYF.

V gene TRBV28 combines with J gene TRBJ2-5; D is possibly TRBD1 (6 bases). Germline lookup yields CDR1 MDHEN and CDR2 SYDVKM. V gave up 7 bases and J gave up 5 bases, with 17 bases separating them. The CDR3 loop spans 14 amino acids. The CDR3 DNA is TGTGCCAGCACCGCCGGTGGACAGAGGGAGACCCAGTACTTC. Amino acid sequence: CASTAGGQRETQYF.

This clone came up once. V usage is TRBV28 and J usage is TRBJ2-7, with D possibly being TRBD2 (6 bases). Germline V lookup: CDR1 MDHEN, CDR2 SYDVKM. V lost 4 bases to trimming and J lost 6 bases, with 19 bases between them. CDR3 length: 15 amino acids. Written as DNA, the CDR3 is TGTGCCAGCAGTTCAACCTCGGGGGTGGGCTTCGAGCAGTACTTC. It yields the protein CASSSTSGVGFEQYF.

This chain connects TRBV30 to TRBJ1-1; D remains unclear. CDR1 is GTSNPN, CDR2 SVGIG, per germline (reference sequence). Deletions cut 1 base from V and 7 bases from J, with 10 bases between. There are 12 residues in the CDR3. In DNA, the CDR3 is TGTGCCTGGAGTGCGAGGGCCGGTGAAGCTTTCTTT. Protein product: CAWSARAGEAFF.

The chain combines TRBV15 with TRBJ1-2; 8 bases match TRBD1. J was trimmed by 4 bases and V by 1 base; bases with no gene match: 17. CDR1 and CDR2 from the germline V gene are LNHNV and YYDKDF (reference sequence). This CDR3 is 19 amino acids long. The CDR3 here is CATSRALGQGLGSSYGYTF. Here the CDR3 DNA reads TGTGCCACCAGCAGAGCTCTCGGACAGGGATTAGGGAGCTCCTATGGCTACACCTTC. Filled out from reference TRBV15 and TRBJ1-2, the complete variable domain reads DAMVIQNPRYQVTQFGKPVTLSCSQTLNHNVMYWYQQKSSQAPKLLFHYYDKDFNNEADTPDNFQSRRPNTSFCFLDIRSPGLGDTAMYLCATSRALGQGLGSSYGYTFGSGTRLTVV.

The V and J genes are TRBV2 and TRBJ2-3, with 7 bases aligning to TRBD1. CDR3 size: 14 residues. The V gene end was trimmed by 6 bases and the J gene end by 6 bases; junction bases not matched to a gene: 9. Looked up from germline, CDR1 is SNHLY and CDR2 is FYNNEI. The CDR3 here is CASRTRTGEDTQYF. For the CDR3, the DNA is TGTGCCAGCAGGACCCGAACAGGGGAGGATACGCAGTATTTT.

V is TRBV30 and J is TRBJ2-3; TRBD2 matches 10 bases. Trimming removed 0 bases from V and 4 bases from J; junction bases left unmatched: 4. Germline V lookup: CDR1 GTSNPN, CDR2 SVGIG (reference sequence). The CDR3 totals 15 residues. The CDR3 DNA reads as TGTGCCTGGAGTGTACCAGCGGGAGGGTCAGATACGCAGTATTTT. The encoded protein is CAWSVPAGGSDTQYF.

The V and J genes are TRBV28 and TRBJ1-2; possible D gene TRBD1, 5 bases. Germline V gene sequence: CDR1 MDHEN, CDR2 SYDVKM. The CDR3 loop spans 15 amino acids. V was shortened by 2 bases and J by 0 bases, with 10 bases between the two germline ends. The CDR3 DNA sequence: TGTGCCAGCAGTTTAGGGCAGGGCGCTAACTATGGCTACACCTTC. Its protein product is CASSLGQGANYGYTF.